Described below is a single T cell receptor beta chain sequence and its context. What it recognizes is unknown. This CDR3 contains 13 residues. Trimming took off 5 bases at V and 1 base at J, with 8 bases between the two ends. In germline, CDR1 is SGHVS, CDR2 FNYEAQ. This specimen comes from a study of immune cell composition in non-small cell lung cancer. Generated by immunoSEQ multiplex PCR, the TCRdb table keeps only in-frame clones and is missing some. The sample yields thousands of clones, approximately 72% seen once. Study conclusions and caveats: Clones >0.5% enriched in tumour were rarer in adenocarcinoma (about 35%) than squamous (approximately 80%).

This TCR came from a human donor with non-small cell lung cancer. This chain connects TRBV7-6 to TRBJ1-1, with D unresolved. The sample taken for sequencing was lung tumor tissue. The CDR3 spells CASSPPRNTEAFF. The CDR3 DNA reads TGTGCCAGCAGCCCTCCCAGGAACACTGAAGCTTTCTTT.